This T cell receptor beta chain comes out of a study of T cells in Graves' hyperthyroidism and ophthalmopathy. CDR3 length: 13 residues. CDR1 is ENHRY and CDR2 is SYGVKD in the germline V gene. V dropped 9 bases and J dropped 2; count of bases not matched to a gene: 4. It was RNA transcripts that yielded the amplified TCR beta CDR3 regions. In the first-round RT-PCR of the TCR CDR3, the HTBI primer set was used. TCRdb reprocessed the multiplex PCR reads via MiXCR and lists one record per CDR3 protein. The sample lists roughly 510,000 distinct CDR3 sequences, over 45% occurring once. This clonotype was found a few times. Patients showing uncontrolled infection, other autoimmune disease, pregnancy or lactation were ineligible.

This clonotype originated in an adult woman with Graves' disease, either hyperthyroidism or ophthalmopathy (not recorded which). Sequences were obtained from peripheral blood or thyroid tissue (not recorded which). The J gene is TRBJ2-7, the V gene TRBV10-3; 10 bases align to TRBD2. The CDR3 DNA is TGTGCCATAGGGACTAGCGTAGCCTACGAGCAGTACTTC. Protein product: CAIGTSVAYEQYF.